This record concerns one T cell receptor (beta chain) sequence. Antigen: not known. Trimming removed 1 base from V and 11 bases from J, with 11 bases in between. This CDR3 region has 13 residues. Germline V lookup: CDR1 MNHNS, CDR2 SASEGT. Some clones are missing from TCRdb's copy, which holds only in-frame ones; the method was immunoSEQ multiplex PCR. The table records about 66,000 clones, about nine tenths of them present only once. The record originates from a study of OX40 agonist ivuxolimab in advanced cancers. Study background: The treatment was a fully human IgG2 OX40 agonist, ivuxolimab. Study-wide findings and caveats: Average numbers of expanded clones were greater in CD8+ T cells than in CD4+.

V is TRBV6-1 and J is TRBJ1-4; no firm D call. The sequence was collected from an adult with an advanced solid tumor such as melanoma, head and neck, liver or kidney cancer. Material: CD4+ or CD8+ T cells sorted from blood, obtained in a trial of the OX40 agonist ivuxolimab. The chain's CDR3 is CASSEVGFDKLFF. CDR3 DNA sequence: TGTGCCAGCAGTGAAGTCGGCTTCGACAAACTGTTTTTT.